The 9 T cell receptor beta chains below were found in one sample sequenced in a study of T cell changes during pregnancy in multiple sclerosis. Produced via immunoSEQ multiplex PCR; TCRdb's table is partial and in-frame only. Among 65,000 to 70,000 clones listed, approximately 92% were seen once. The sample here was peripheral blood, taken in the third trimester of pregnancy. These TCRs come from a female donor in good health, enrolled as a control in a pregnancy study.

CDR3 residues: CASSPGTSGGPTDTQYF. Here the CDR3 DNA reads TGTGCCAGCTCACCGGGGACTAGCGGGGGGCCCACAGATACGCAGTATTTT. V gene TRBV18 combines with J gene TRBJ2-3, with 15 bases matching TRBD2. Germline V CDR1 and CDR2: KGHSH, LQKENI. The ends lost 3 bases at V and 2 bases at J; junction bases unmatched: 3. The CDR3 consists of 17 residues.

The V and J genes are TRBV5-4 and TRBJ2-7; D ambiguous. V was clipped by 4 bases and J by 0 bases, with 11 bases between them. The germline gives CDR1 SGHNT, CDR2 YYREEE (reference sequence). CDR3 size: 14 residues. CDR3: CASSLGYTSYEQYF. The CDR3 DNA follows: TGTGCCAGCAGCCTGGGGTACACCTCCTACGAGCAGTACTTC.

The chain employs TRBV30 and TRBJ2-7; D unclear. V lost 4 bases, J lost 2 bases, and 12 bases lay in between. Germline CDR1 is GTSNPN and CDR2 is SVGIG (reference sequence). The length of the CDR3 is 13 residues. In DNA, the CDR3 is TGTGCCTGGAACCCATATCAGGCCTACGAGCAGTACTTC. Encoded protein: CAWNPYQAYEQYF.

The rearrangement uses TRBV7-2 and TRBJ2-2, with unresolved D. The germline V gene encodes CDR1 SGHTA and CDR2 FQGNSA. Trimming pared 4 bases from V and 1 base from J, leaving 4 bases between. The CDR3 is 13 amino acids. The CDR3 DNA reads TGTGCCAGCAGCTCTATGAACACCGGGGAGCTGTTTTTT. Its translation: CASSSMNTGELFF.

This chain joins TRBV5-1 and TRBJ2-2, with a tentative D call TRBD1 (5 bases). The CDR3 has 16 residues. The germline V gene has CDR1 SGHRS and CDR2 YFSETQ. The V end was cut by 3 bases, the J end by 5 bases, with 17 bases between. The CDR3 DNA reads TGCGCCAGCAGCTGGGGTGGGGCCGAGCTGACCGGGGAGCTGTTTTTT. Translated: CASSWGGAELTGELFF.

This chain uses TRBV7-2 with TRBJ2-7; TRBD2 matches at 11 bases. Germline V CDR1 and CDR2: SGHTA, FQGNSA. Unmatched junction bases numbered 2, after V lost 4 bases and J lost 3 bases. The CDR3 contains 14 residues. CDR3 sequence reads: CASSSGTSGYEQYF. For the CDR3, the DNA is TGTGCCAGCAGCTCCGGGACTAGCGGCTACGAGCAGTACTTC.

The V gene is TRBV10-2, the J gene TRBJ2-7, with 11 bases identical to TRBD1. The J segment lost 3 bases and the V segment lost 6 bases, leaving 1 base of the junction unmatched. CDR1 and CDR2 from the germline V gene are WSHSY and SAAADI. The CDR3 totals 13 residues. CDR3 nucleotides: TGCGCCAGCAGAGGGACAGGGGGCTACGAGCAGTACTTC. Translated: CASRGTGGYEQYF.

The CDR3 DNA follows: TGTGCCAGCAGACTAGGCGCGAGGAGTGAGACCCAGTACTTC. Residues: CASRLGARSETQYF. This chain uses TRBV2 with TRBJ2-5; possibly TRBD2 for D (5 bases). The CDR3 extends over 14 amino acids. Per the germline V gene, CDR1 is SNHLY and CDR2 is FYNNEI. Trimming took 6 bases from V and 5 from J, leaving 16 bases between them.

V gene TRBV18 combines with J gene TRBJ2-2; the D is unclear. The ends were cut back, 3 bases at V and 0 bases at J, with 5 bases in the middle. The CDR3 loop spans 14 amino acids. Germline CDR1 KGHSH, CDR2 LQKENI. The CDR3 protein is CASSPLSNTGELFF. The DNA for the CDR3 is TGTGCCAGCTCACCTCTTTCGAACACCGGGGAGCTGTTTTTT. Based on the CDR3 plus reference TRBV18 and TRBJ2-2, the full variable domain is NAGVMQNPRHLVRRRGQEARLRCSPMKGHSHVYWYRQLPEEGLKFMVYLQKENIIDESGMPKERFSAEFPKEGPSILRIQQVVRGDSAAYFCASSPLSNTGELFFGEGSRLTVL.